This T cell receptor (beta chain) comes out of a study of T cell changes during pregnancy in multiple sclerosis. The V gene end was trimmed by 6 bases and the J gene end by 3 bases; junction bases not matched to a gene: 11. The CDR3 is made up of 16 amino acids. Germline CDR1 reads SGDLS; CDR2 reads YYNGEE. Measured with immunoSEQ multiplex PCR; TCRdb has only the in-frame clones, and not every one. The sample gives some 80,000 clones, 85% to 95% of which show up once; 2.5% is in the top ten. The J gene is TRBJ2-3, the V gene TRBV9, with TRBD2 matching 9 bases. The sample in question was peripheral blood, obtained in the third trimester of pregnancy. This TCR came from a female donor with multiple sclerosis, enrolled in a pregnancy study. The CDR3 here is CASTAAGGPGTDTQYF. The DNA for the CDR3 is TGTGCCAGCACGGCGGCGGGGGGGCCCGGTACAGATACGCAGTATTTT.